A selection of T cell receptor beta chains follows, all from one sample in a study of glioma-infiltrating T cells after dendritic cell vaccination. TCRdb's copy holds only in-frame clones and misses some; the assay was immunoSEQ multiplex PCR. The sample has about 76,000 clones; roughly 84% are singletons. The sample consisted of blood, taken after dendritic cell vaccination. These receptors all come from a human donor with glioblastoma. CDR3s include the opening cysteine and the closing phenylalanine or tryptophan. The D gene is left open where the match is weak. Some rows have no size entry. The others give once, few or many, or a class for an expanded clone.

d_call: .
clone_size: .
j_call: TRBJ2-6
v_call: TRBV25-1
cdr3_nt: TGTGCCAGCAGATCTACCAGGGTAGCTGGGGCCAACGTCCTGACTTTC
cdr3_aa: CASRSTRVAGANVLTF

d_call: .
clone_size: .
j_call: TRBJ1-2
v_call: TRBV25-1
cdr3_nt: TGTGCCAGCAGTGAACGGGGGAGGGGGGCGAAATTCTATGGCTACACCTTC
cdr3_aa: CASSERGRGAKFYGYTF

d_call: TRBD1
clone_size: .
j_call: TRBJ1-5
v_call: TRBV11-1
cdr3_nt: TGTGCCAGCAGCTTATCCGGGACAGGGGGCCAGCCCCAGCATTTT
cdr3_aa: CASSLSGTGGQPQHF

d_call: .
clone_size: .
j_call: TRBJ2-7
v_call: TRBV7-9
cdr3_nt: TGTGCCAGCAGCCACCCAGCTGACAGACCTAACGAGCAGTACTTC
cdr3_aa: CASSHPADRPNEQYF

d_call: TRBD1
clone_size: .
j_call: TRBJ1-2
v_call: TRBV6-5
cdr3_nt: TGTGCCAGCAGTCCTACTCCGACAGGGCGCTATGGCTACACCTTC
cdr3_aa: CASSPTPTGRYGYTF

d_call: TRBD1
clone_size: once
j_call: TRBJ1-2
v_call: TRBV5-4
cdr3_nt: TGTGCCAGCAGCCCAACCGGGACAGTTATCAATGGCTACACCTTC
cdr3_aa: CASSPTGTVINGYTF

d_call: .
clone_size: .
j_call: TRBJ1-2
v_call: TRBV2
cdr3_nt: TGTGCCAGCAGTCCGTCGTCCTATGGCTACACCTTC
cdr3_aa: CASSPSSYGYTF

d_call: .
clone_size: .
j_call: TRBJ1-3
v_call: TRBV11-2
cdr3_nt: TGTGCCAGCAGCTTAGGGCGGTCCGTTGGAAACACCATATATTTT
cdr3_aa: CASSLGRSVGNTIYF

d_call: TRBD1
clone_size: .
j_call: TRBJ2-1
v_call: TRBV19
cdr3_nt: TGTGCCAGTAGTCCCCGGACAGGGGGCGTGATTGATGAGCAGTTCTTC
cdr3_aa: CASSPRTGGVIDEQFF

d_call: TRBD2
clone_size: .
j_call: TRBJ2-2
v_call: TRBV4-2
cdr3_nt: TGTGCCAGCAGCCCGCAAGCTAGCGGGAGGGGGAGGACCGGGGAGCTGTTTTTT
cdr3_aa: CASSPQASGRGRTGELFF

d_call: TRBD2
clone_size: .
j_call: TRBJ2-5
v_call: TRBV9
cdr3_nt: TGTGCCAGCAGCGTAGGAACTAGCGGGGGAGGAGAGACCCAGTACTTC
cdr3_aa: CASSVGTSGGGETQYF

d_call: TRBD1
clone_size: .
j_call: TRBJ2-1
v_call: TRBV4-1
cdr3_nt: TGCGCCAGCAGCCAAGGACAGGGGTCACTCAATGAGCAGTTCTTC
cdr3_aa: CASSQGQGSLNEQFF

d_call: TRBD1
clone_size: few
j_call: TRBJ2-7
v_call: TRBV5-4
cdr3_nt: TGTGCCAGCAGCTTGGCTTTCGGGACAGGGGCTGACGAGCAGTACTTC
cdr3_aa: CASSLAFGTGADEQYF

d_call: .
clone_size: once
j_call: TRBJ1-5
v_call: TRBV7-8
cdr3_nt: TGTGCCAGCAGCTTACAGGGTGCCGAGTGGCCCCAGCATTTT
cdr3_aa: CASSLQGAEWPQHF

d_call: .
clone_size: .
j_call: TRBJ1-4
v_call: TRBV19
cdr3_nt: TGTGCCAGTAGTATCGGCAGGGAGGGGGAAAAACTGTTTTTT
cdr3_aa: CASSIGREGEKLFF

d_call: .
clone_size: .
j_call: TRBJ2-7
v_call: TRBV5-1
cdr3_nt: TGCGCCAGCAGCTTGGAGGCGGGGAGCTCTTACGAGCAGTACTTC
cdr3_aa: CASSLEAGSSYEQYF

d_call: TRBD1
clone_size: few
j_call: TRBJ2-1
v_call: TRBV10-3
cdr3_nt: TGTGCCATTACCGGGACAGGGAAAAATGAGCAGTTCTTC
cdr3_aa: CAITGTGKNEQFF